Shown below are 23 T cell receptor beta chains from a single sample sequenced in a study of cytomegalovirus exposure and HLA in healthy donors. The primer mix had 60 Vbeta and 13 Jbeta primers. Here immunoSEQ multiplex PCR was the method, and the copy in TCRdb shows in-frame clones only, minus some. In the table there are about 110,000 clones, about 80% of which are singletons. What was sequenced was PBMCs. The receptors originated from a man between 25 and 39 years old in good health and CMV-seronegative.

The genes are TRBV19 and TRBJ2-6, with TRBD1 matching over 9 bases. J lost 0 bases, V lost 5 bases, and 11 bases had no gene match. The CDR3 length is 19 residues. The germline gives CDR1 LNHDA, CDR2 SQIVND (reference sequence). CDR3: CASSQQGALDHSGANVLTF. CDR3 DNA sequence: TGTGCCAGTAGTCAACAGGGGGCCTTGGACCACTCTGGGGCCAACGTCCTGACTTTC.

This chain uses TRBV15 with TRBJ2-4; D is undetermined. V dropped 0 bases and J dropped 9 bases, with 6 bases sitting between them. This CDR3 region has 12 residues. Per the germline V gene, CDR1 is LNHNV and CDR2 is YYDKDF (reference sequence). This CDR3 reads CATSRDRGIQYF. As DNA, the CDR3 is TGTGCCACCAGCAGAGATCGAGGCATTCAGTACTTC.

This clone was seen a single time. Distinct nucleotide sequences in the sample also encode this CDR3. CDR3 in amino acids: CASSLAGDTGELFF. The CDR3 DNA sequence: TGCGCCAGCAGCTTGGCCGGTGACACCGGGGAGCTGTTTTTT. The chain links TRBV5-1 to TRBJ2-2; no reliable D call. V lost 0 bases and J 3 bases, leaving 6 bases between the germline ends. In germline, CDR1 is SGHRS, CDR2 YFSETQ. CDR3 length equals 14 residues.

This clone has just a few counts. CDR3 loop: CASSDLIGANEQFF. CDR3 DNA: TGTGCCAGCAGTGATTTAATCGGAGCCAATGAGCAGTTCTTC. This rearrangement joins TRBV6-4 to TRBJ2-1, with no clear D. Germline assignment: CDR1 MRHNA and CDR2 SNTAGT. The CDR3 runs to 14 residues. The V and J ends lost 3 bases and 6 bases respectively, with 12 bases between them.

In its sample, this clone was seen a few times. The chain carries TRBV28 and TRBJ1-1; 8 bases are shared with TRBD1. Germline V gene sequence: CDR1 MDHEN, CDR2 SYDVKM. This CDR3 contains 14 residues. V shed 6 bases, J shed 3 bases, and the junction held 6 bases outside the gene matches. The CDR3 is CASRTGELDTEAFF. As DNA, the CDR3 is TGTGCCAGCAGGACAGGGGAGTTGGACACTGAAGCTTTCTTT.

The rearrangement uses TRBV6-1 and TRBJ2-7; no reliable D call. The germline CDR1 and CDR2 sequences are MNHNS and SASEGT. The V gene lost 3 bases and the J gene lost 1 base, with 10 bases spanning the gap. The CDR3 loop spans 14 amino acids. This chain's CDR3 is CASSEGPNSYEQYF. The CDR3 coding sequence is TGTGCCAGCAGTGAGGGCCCTAATTCCTACGAGCAGTACTTC.

The V and J genes are TRBV6-4 and TRBJ1-5; D ambiguous. CDR1 MRHNA and CDR2 SNTAGT come from the germline V gene. V lost 4 bases, J lost 8 bases, and 12 bases lay in between. The length of the CDR3 is 13 residues. CDR3 sequence (DNA): TGTGCCAGCAGTGCCGGGGAGGAGAAGCCCCAGCATTTT. Translating gives CASSAGEEKPQHF.

V gene TRBV19 combines with J gene TRBJ1-1, with a possible D match to TRBD1 (6 bases). The CDR3 has 14 residues. The germline gives CDR1 LNHDA, CDR2 SQIVND (reference sequence). V lost 6 bases, J lost 0 bases, and 11 bases lay in between. DNA of the CDR3: TGTGCCAGTAGACGGGACAACCTGAACACTGAAGCTTTCTTT. Amino acids: CASRRDNLNTEAFF.

The chain is built from TRBV30 and TRBJ1-5, with TRBD1 as a possible D gene (6 bases). V lost 5 bases, J lost 3 bases, and 14 bases lay in between. Germline loops: CDR1 GTSNPN, CDR2 SVGIG (reference sequence). This CDR3 is built from 14 residues. CDR3 amino acids: CAWASGQNNQPQHF. In DNA, the CDR3 is TGTGCCTGGGCTTCAGGACAGAACAATCAGCCCCAGCATTTT.

This chain links TRBV10-2 with TRBJ2-7; 9 nucleotides align to TRBD2. CDR3 length: 16 amino acids. The J segment lost 3 bases and the V segment lost 6 bases, leaving 12 bases of the junction unmatched. Germline V gene data show CDR1 as WSHSY and CDR2 as SAAADI. CDR3 amino acids: CASSAGLADSYYEQYF. In nucleotides, the CDR3 is TGCGCCAGCAGCGCGGGACTAGCAGATTCCTACTACGAGCAGTACTTC.

CDR3 nucleotides: TGTGCCAGCAGCCAAGATACTAGCGGAGATACCTCCTACAATGAGCAGTTCTTC. Translation gives CASSQDTSGDTSYNEQFF. This chain links TRBV4-2 with TRBJ2-1, with 8 bases fitting TRBD2. V trimming: 0 bases; J trimming: 0 bases; junction bases outside the gene matches: 7. This CDR3 comprises 18 residues. Germline loops: CDR1 LGHNA, CDR2 YNFKEQ.

This chain uses TRBV9 with TRBJ1-1, with D maybe TRBD1 (5 bases). V was cut by 0 bases and J by 7 bases, with 13 bases left in between. CDR3 length equals 14 residues. CDR1 is SGDLS and CDR2 is YYNGEE in the germline V gene. CDR3 bases: TGTGCCAGCAGCGTAGACAGCGGGGGGGGTGAAGCTTTCTTT. Amino acids: CASSVDSGGGEAFF.

CDR3 protein: CASSWDRGDEQYF. The CDR3 nucleotides are TGTGCCAGCAGCTGGGACAGGGGTGACGAGCAGTACTTC. The gene calls are TRBV5-4 and TRBJ2-7, with TRBD1 matching over 10 bases. Per germline, CDR1 SGHNT and CDR2 YYREEE (reference sequence). The CDR3 consists of 13 residues. The V gene end was trimmed by 3 bases and the J gene end by 5 bases; junction bases not matched to a gene: 2.

This clone was observed once. This rearrangement joins TRBV11-2 to TRBJ2-7; 13 nucleotides align to TRBD2. Trimming cost V 5 bases and J 0 bases; bases outside gene matches: 7. CDR3 length: 17 residues. Per germline, CDR1 SGHAT and CDR2 FQNNGV. The CDR3 DNA is TGTGCCAGCAGCAGAAGCAGGACTAGCGGGGGCTCCTACGAGCAGTACTTC. Translating it yields CASSRSRTSGGSYEQYF.

The CDR3 coding sequence is TGTGCCAGCAGTGATCAGAACAGGGGATTCTATGGCTACACCTTC. Amino acids: CASSDQNRGFYGYTF. The chain employs TRBV25-1 and TRBJ1-2; 7 nucleotides line up with TRBD1. Per germline, CDR1 MGHDK and CDR2 SYGVNS. The CDR3 spans 15 residues. The ends lost 3 bases at V and 4 bases at J; junction bases unmatched: 8.

This clone was seen ten or more times. This sequence joins TRBV19 and TRBJ2-6, with D hard to call. Deletions cut 7 bases from V and 0 bases from J, with 10 bases between. CDR3 length: 15 amino acids. Germline CDR1 LNHDA, CDR2 SQIVND (reference sequence). DNA for the CDR3: TGTGCCAGTAAAGGAGACCACTCTGGGGCCAACGTCCTGACTTTC. It codes for CASKGDHSGANVLTF.

The chain couples TRBV18 to TRBJ2-5, with D perhaps matching TRBD1 (7 bases). Germline V gives CDR1 KGHSH, CDR2 LQKENI. This CDR3 region has 15 residues. Trimming took 2 bases from V and 2 from J, leaving 12 bases between them. This CDR3 reads CASSPSAGGQETQYF. The DNA of the CDR3 is TGTGCCAGCTCACCAAGCGCAGGGGGGCAAGAGACCCAGTACTTC. The whole variable domain, remainder taken from reference TRBV18 and TRBJ2-5, is NAGVMQNPRHLVRRRGQEARLRCSPMKGHSHVYWYRQLPEEGLKFMVYLQKENIIDESGMPKERFSAEFPKEGPSILRIQQVVRGDSAAYFCASSPSAGGQETQYFGPGTRLLVL.

The gene calls are TRBV6-1 and TRBJ2-5; 9 bases map to TRBD2. This CDR3 has 16 amino acids. With 3 bases clipped from V and 6 bases from J, the junction kept 11 bases outside the gene matches. Germline V lookup: CDR1 MNHNS, CDR2 SASEGT. This CDR3 reads CASSDWGLAGKQTQYF. As DNA, the CDR3 is TGTGCCAGCAGTGATTGGGGGCTAGCGGGAAAACAGACCCAGTACTTC.

The table lists this clone with a few counts. V gene TRBV28 combines with J gene TRBJ1-6; 7 nucleotides align to TRBD1. Germline CDR1 is MDHEN and CDR2 is SYDVKM. Losses at the gene ends were 6 bases for V and 8 bases for J; bases not matched to a gene: 4. This CDR3 contains 13 residues. This CDR3 is CASRNTGDSPLHF. The CDR3 nucleotides are TGTGCCAGCAGGAATACAGGGGATTCACCCCTCCACTTT.

V usage is TRBV14 and J usage is TRBJ1-2; 10 bases fit TRBD1. Germline CDR1 reads SGHDN; CDR2 reads FVKESK. The junction had 6 bases not matched to a gene; V was cut back by 5 bases and J by 6 bases. This CDR3 contains 14 residues. The CDR3 protein is CASSDRTGGNGYTF. CDR3 nucleotides: TGTGCCAGCAGCGACCGGACAGGGGGAAATGGCTACACCTTC.

The chain combines TRBV7-9 with TRBJ2-3; 7 nucleotides match TRBD1. The germline V gene encodes CDR1 SEHNR and CDR2 FQNEAQ (reference sequence). There are 15 residues in the CDR3. The J segment lost 3 bases and the V segment lost 4 bases, leaving 7 bases of the junction unmatched. CDR3 in DNA: TGTGCCAGCAGCTCGGGACAGAAGATTACAGATACGCAGTATTTT. It yields the protein CASSSGQKITDTQYF. The whole variable domain, remainder taken from reference TRBV7-9 and TRBJ2-3, is DTGVSQNPRHKITKRGQNVTFRCDPISEHNRLYWYRQTLGQGPEFLTYFQNEAQLEKSRLLSDRFSAERPKGSFSTLEIQRTEQGDSAMYLCASSSGQKITDTQYFGPGTRLTVL.

The chain links TRBV9 to TRBJ2-4; 7 bases map to TRBD1. Germline-derived CDR1 and CDR2 are SGDLS and YYNGEE. After removal of 0 bases from V and 4 bases from J, the junction contained 1 base not matched to a gene. The CDR3 is made up of 14 amino acids. The CDR3 bases are TGTGCCAGCAGCGTAGGGACAGGAAAAAACATTCAGTACTTC. This encodes CASSVGTGKNIQYF.

This clone has a handful of counts. The chain combines TRBV15 with TRBJ2-5; a possible D gene is TRBD2 (6 bases). The V and J ends lost 6 bases and 0 bases respectively, with 17 bases between them. In germline, CDR1 is LNHNV, CDR2 YYDKDF (reference sequence). There are 16 residues in the CDR3. The CDR3 DNA is TGTGCCACCAGAAGTCCAGCCCGGGGGTACCAAGAGACCCAGTACTTC. Protein sequence: CATRSPARGYQETQYF. The full variable domain, in which reference TRBV15 and TRBJ2-5 provide the parts outside the CDR3, is DAMVIQNPRYQVTQFGKPVTLSCSQTLNHNVMYWYQQKSSQAPKLLFHYYDKDFNNEADTPDNFQSRRPNTSFCFLDIRSPGLGDTAMYLCATRSPARGYQETQYFGPGTRLLVL.